This T cell receptor (beta chain) was sequenced for a study of blood T cell repertoires in COVID-19. Study overall: The samples span acute and convalescent COVID-19 from the United States, Italy and Spain. PBMCs, B-cell-depleted T cells, or T cells were the source of the cDNA or gDNA that made up the material.

Source study methods: Reference gene primer amplification gave nucleated cell count estimates. Assay used: immunoSEQ multiplex PCR; TCRdb lists only in-frame clones, some missing. The D gene and trimming were derived from the DNA, and the V and J assignments and clone size from that table. The table includes over 70,000 clones, about three quarters detected once. The germline V gene has CDR1 MGHDK and CDR2 SYGVNS. The CDR3 runs to 13 residues. Trimming removed 8 bases from V and 2 bases from J, with 10 bases in between. The origin of this receptor is an elderly woman with active or convalescent COVID-19. The sequenced sample consisted of peripheral blood. The V gene is TRBV25-1, the J gene TRBJ1-3, with D unresolved. The CDR3 loop is CASQLAAGNTIYF. The CDR3 coding sequence is TGTGCCAGCCAACTCGCGGCTGGAAACACCATATATTTT.